The sequence of this T cell receptor (beta chain) was determined in a study of technical replicates of blood from four donors (TCRdb year 2017). In the case of this clone: The clone's antigen remains unknown. The input lacks base qualities; no much larger clone sits a single base away.

Inclusive of the bounding cysteine and phenylalanine, the CDR3 is 13 residues long. The CDR3 DNA has 39 bases and is translated from base 1. Reading the germline V gene (reference sequence) gives CDR1 GTSNPN and CDR2 SVGIG. Ends trimmed: V by 5 bases, J by 5 bases; bases unmatched to a gene: 8. Library generation was performed with the immunoSEQ multiplex PCR assay. This is the immuneACCESS table as TCRdb keeps it, with only in-frame sequences that have V and J called. A part of the clones is gone; compared with another copy, unresolved V genes explain less than half, and the rest is unexplained. The sample table records under 75,000 clones; approximately 96% of these occur just once. The ten top clones hold 0.39% of the sample.

Sequenced material: T cells isolated from PBMCs. This sequence uses TRBV30 and TRBJ2-5; TRBD2 matches 7 bases in the middle. The sequence derives from a human donor in good health. This receptor has the CDR3 CAWLSGTKETQYF. The DNA reads TGTGCCTGGTTAAGCGGGACTAAGGAGACCCAGTACTTC.